The clone carrying this T cell receptor beta chain appeared a few times. Germline and junction disagree at one end, which may indicate a read error. Germline CDR1 KGHSH, CDR2 LQKENI. The CDR3 extends over 14 amino acids. This record belongs to a study of blood T cells in healthy people across ages. With a J-beta primer mix and a sample-barcoded 5' primer, a second PCR ran about 7 to 12 cycles. TCRdb independently ran MiXCR on the 5' RACE reads; one entry per CDR3 protein. The table has more than 650,000 distinct CDR3 sequences, around a quarter seen once. These data were also reused for a study on T cells of mothers and their children.

This clonotype originated in a boy aged 10-17 years in good health. Sequencing was performed on blood. V and J are TRBV18 and TRBJ2-7, with a possible D match to TRBD1 (5 bases). DNA for the CDR3: TGTGTCAGCTCACCCGGCGACAGTTCTCTCGAGCAGTACTTC. This encodes CVSSPGDSSLEQYF. Full variable domain (remainder filled in from reference TRBV18 and TRBJ2-7): NAGVMQNPRHLVRRRGQEARLRCSPMKGHSHVYWYRQLPEEGLKFMVYLQKENIIDESGMPKERFSAEFPKEGPSILRIQQVVRGDSAAYFCVSSPGDSSLEQYFGPGTRLTVT.